The clone carrying this TCR beta chain has just a few counts. Its cognate antigen is unknown. One entry per CDR3 protein results from TCRdb running MiXCR on the reads. Of some 940,000 distinct CDR3 sequences listed, about a third are singletons. The data are from a study of T cell repertoires in cytomegalovirus infection. Whole-study context: CMV epitopes that were recently identified and HLA-C-restricted were used alongside well-studied HLA-B-restricted ones. Both CMV infection and a matching HLA type were indicated by public TCR beta signatures. Study-wide results and caveats: The ex vivo response showed dominance by HLA-C-restricted CMV-specific TCR beta clonotypes. Individuals carrying CMV plus the relevant HLA were identified by cumulative frequency of public TCR beta families.

Trimming pared 1 base from V and 5 bases from J, leaving 8 bases between. The CDR3 is 13 residues long. CDR1 is MGHRA, CDR2 YSYEKL, per germline. Sample: cultured CD8+ T cells from PBMCs, taken from culture after CMV antigen stimulation. The rearrangement joins TRBV4-1 to TRBJ2-5; tentative D call: TRBD1 (5 bases). The TCR comes from a human donor in good health (CMV status not recorded). Some clones in this sample may be carry-over from other donors' samples. The CDR3 region has the DNA TGCGCCAGCAGCCAAGTGGGGCTGGAGACCCAGTACTTC. Encoded protein: CASSQVGLETQYF.